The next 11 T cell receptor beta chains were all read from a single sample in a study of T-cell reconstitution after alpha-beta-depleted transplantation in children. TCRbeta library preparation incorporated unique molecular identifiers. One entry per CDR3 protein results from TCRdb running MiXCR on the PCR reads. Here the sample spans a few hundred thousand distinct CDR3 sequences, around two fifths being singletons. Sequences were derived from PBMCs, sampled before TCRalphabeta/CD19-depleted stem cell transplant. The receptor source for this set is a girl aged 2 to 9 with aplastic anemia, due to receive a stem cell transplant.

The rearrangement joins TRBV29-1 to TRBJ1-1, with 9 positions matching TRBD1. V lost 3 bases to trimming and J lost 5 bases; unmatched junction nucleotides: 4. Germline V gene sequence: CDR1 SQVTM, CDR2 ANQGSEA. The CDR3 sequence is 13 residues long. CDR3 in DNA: TGCAGCGTTGAGGACAGGGGAGGGACTGAAGCTTTCTTT. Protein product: CSVEDRGGTEAFF.

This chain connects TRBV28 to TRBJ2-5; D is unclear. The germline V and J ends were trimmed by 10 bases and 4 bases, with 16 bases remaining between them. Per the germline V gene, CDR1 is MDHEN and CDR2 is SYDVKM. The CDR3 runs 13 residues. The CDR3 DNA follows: TGTGCCACCGATCGGACGGCCTCAGAGACCCAGTACTTC. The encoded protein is CATDRTASETQYF.

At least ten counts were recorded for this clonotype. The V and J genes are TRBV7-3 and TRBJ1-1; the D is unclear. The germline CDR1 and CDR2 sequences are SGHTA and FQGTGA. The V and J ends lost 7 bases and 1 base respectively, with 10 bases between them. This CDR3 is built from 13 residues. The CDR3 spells CASKRAGNTEAFF. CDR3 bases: TGTGCCAGCAAACGGGCAGGGAACACTGAAGCTTTCTTT. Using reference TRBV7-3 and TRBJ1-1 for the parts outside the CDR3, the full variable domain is GAGVSQTPSNKVTEKGKYVELRCDPISGHTALYWYRQSLGQGPEFLIYFQGTGAADDSGLPNDRFFAVRPEGSVSTLKIQRTERGDSAVYLCASKRAGNTEAFFGQGTRLTVV.

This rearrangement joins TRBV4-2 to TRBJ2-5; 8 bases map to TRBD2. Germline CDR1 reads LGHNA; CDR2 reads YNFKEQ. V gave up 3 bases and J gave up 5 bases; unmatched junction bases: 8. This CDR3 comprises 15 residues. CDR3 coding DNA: TGTGCCAGCAGCCATCCGGGACTAGGAGGGGAGACCCAGTACTTC. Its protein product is CASSHPGLGGETQYF.

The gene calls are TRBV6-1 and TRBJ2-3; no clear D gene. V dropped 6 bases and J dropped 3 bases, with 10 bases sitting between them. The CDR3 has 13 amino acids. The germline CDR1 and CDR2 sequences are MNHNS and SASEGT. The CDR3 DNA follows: TGTGCCAGCAGCCAAGAGGTTACAGATACGCAGTATTTT. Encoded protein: CASSQEVTDTQYF.

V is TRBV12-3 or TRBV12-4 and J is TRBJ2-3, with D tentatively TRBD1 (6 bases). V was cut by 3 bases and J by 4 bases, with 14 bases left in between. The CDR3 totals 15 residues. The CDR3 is CASSLGQGTSDTQYF. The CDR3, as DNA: TGTGCCAGCAGTTTGGGTCAGGGGACCTCAGATACGCAGTATTTT.

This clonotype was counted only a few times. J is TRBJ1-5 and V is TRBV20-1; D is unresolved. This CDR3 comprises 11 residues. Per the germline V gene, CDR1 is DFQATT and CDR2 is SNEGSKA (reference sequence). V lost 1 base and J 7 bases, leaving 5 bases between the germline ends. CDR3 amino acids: CSARVGQPQHF. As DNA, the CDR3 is TGCAGTGCTAGAGTCGGCCAGCCCCAGCATTTT.

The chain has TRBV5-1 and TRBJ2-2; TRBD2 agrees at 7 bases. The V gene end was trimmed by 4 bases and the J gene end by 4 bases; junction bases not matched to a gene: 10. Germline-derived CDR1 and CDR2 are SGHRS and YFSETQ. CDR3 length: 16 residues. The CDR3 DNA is TGCGCCAGCAGCAGCGGGTCTAGCGGTATCACCGGGGAGCTGTTTTTT. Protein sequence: CASSSGSSGITGELFF.

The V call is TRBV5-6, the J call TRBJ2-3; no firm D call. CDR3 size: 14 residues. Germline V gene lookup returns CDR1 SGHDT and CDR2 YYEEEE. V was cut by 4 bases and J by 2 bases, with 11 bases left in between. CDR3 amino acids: CASSPLGPTDTQYF. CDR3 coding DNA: TGTGCCAGCAGCCCGTTAGGGCCCACAGATACGCAGTATTTT.

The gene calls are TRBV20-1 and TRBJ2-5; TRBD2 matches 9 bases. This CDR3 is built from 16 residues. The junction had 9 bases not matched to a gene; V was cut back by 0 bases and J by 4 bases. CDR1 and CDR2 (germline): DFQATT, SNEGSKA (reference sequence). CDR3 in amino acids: CSARDLREGRRETQYF. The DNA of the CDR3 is TGCAGTGCTAGAGATCTGCGGGAGGGCCGGAGAGAGACCCAGTACTTC.

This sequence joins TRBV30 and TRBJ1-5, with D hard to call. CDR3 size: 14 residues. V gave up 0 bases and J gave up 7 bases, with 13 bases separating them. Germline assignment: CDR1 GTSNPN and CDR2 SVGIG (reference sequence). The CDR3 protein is CAWSVPYGEQPQHF. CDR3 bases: TGTGCCTGGAGTGTCCCCTATGGGGAACAGCCCCAGCATTTT.